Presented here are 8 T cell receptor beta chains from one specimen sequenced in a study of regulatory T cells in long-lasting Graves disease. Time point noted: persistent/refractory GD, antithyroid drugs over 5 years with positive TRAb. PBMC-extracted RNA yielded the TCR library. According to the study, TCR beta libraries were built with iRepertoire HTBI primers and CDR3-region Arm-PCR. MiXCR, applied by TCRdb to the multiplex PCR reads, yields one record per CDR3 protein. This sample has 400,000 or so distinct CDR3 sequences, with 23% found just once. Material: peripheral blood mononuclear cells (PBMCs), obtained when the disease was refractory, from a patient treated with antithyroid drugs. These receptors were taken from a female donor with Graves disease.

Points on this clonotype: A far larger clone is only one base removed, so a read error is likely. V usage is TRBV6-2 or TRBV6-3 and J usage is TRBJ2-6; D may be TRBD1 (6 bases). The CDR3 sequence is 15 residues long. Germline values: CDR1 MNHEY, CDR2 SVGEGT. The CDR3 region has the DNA TGTGCCAACAGTCTAACAGGGTCTGGGGCCAACGTCCTGACTTTC. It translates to CANSLTGSGANVLTF.

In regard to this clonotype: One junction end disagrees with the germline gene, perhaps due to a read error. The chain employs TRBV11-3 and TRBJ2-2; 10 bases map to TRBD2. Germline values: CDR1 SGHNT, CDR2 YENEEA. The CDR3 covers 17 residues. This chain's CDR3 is CASSFVKQAGGHGELVF. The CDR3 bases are TGTGCCAGCAGCTTCGTCAAACAAGCGGGAGGGCACGGGGAGCTGGTTTTT.

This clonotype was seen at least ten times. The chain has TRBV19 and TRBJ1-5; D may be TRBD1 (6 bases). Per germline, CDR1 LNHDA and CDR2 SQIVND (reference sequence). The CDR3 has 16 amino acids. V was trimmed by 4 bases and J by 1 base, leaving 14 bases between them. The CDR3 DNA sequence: TGTGCCAGTAGTACTGAAGGGGGATCGAGCAATCAGCCCCAGCATTTT. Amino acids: CASSTEGGSSNQPQHF.

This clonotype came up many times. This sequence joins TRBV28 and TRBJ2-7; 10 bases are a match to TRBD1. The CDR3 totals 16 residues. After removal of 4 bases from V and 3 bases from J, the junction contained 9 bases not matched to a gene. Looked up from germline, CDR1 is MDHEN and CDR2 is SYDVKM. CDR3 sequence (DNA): TGTGCCAGCAGTTCCTCCGGGACAGGGGATTACTACGAGCAGTACTTC. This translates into CASSSSGTGDYYEQYF.

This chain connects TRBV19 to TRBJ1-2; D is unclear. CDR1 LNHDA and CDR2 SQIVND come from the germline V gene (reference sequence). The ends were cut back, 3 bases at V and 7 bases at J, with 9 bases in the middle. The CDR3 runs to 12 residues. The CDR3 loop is CASSISGFGYTF. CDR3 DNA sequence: TGTGCCAGTAGTATTTCGGGGTTTGGCTACACCTTC.

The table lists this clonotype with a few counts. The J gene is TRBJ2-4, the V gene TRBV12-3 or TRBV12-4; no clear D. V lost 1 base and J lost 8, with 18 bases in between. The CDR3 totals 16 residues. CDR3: CASSLGPRRMVDIQYF. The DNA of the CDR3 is TGTGCCAGCAGTTTAGGCCCCAGGCGGATGGTCGACATTCAGTACTTC.

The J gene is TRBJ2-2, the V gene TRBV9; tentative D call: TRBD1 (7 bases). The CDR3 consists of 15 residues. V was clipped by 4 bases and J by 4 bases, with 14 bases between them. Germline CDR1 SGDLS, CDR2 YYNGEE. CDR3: CASSLGGQSTGELFF. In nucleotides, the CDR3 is TGTGCCAGCAGCCTCGGGGGACAGAGCACCGGGGAGCTGTTTTTT. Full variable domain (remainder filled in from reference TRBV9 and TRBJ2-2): DSGVTQTPKHLITATGQRVTLRCSPRSGDLSVYWYQQSLDQGLQFLIQYYNGEERAKGNILERFSAQQFPDLHSELNLSSLELGDSALYFCASSLGGQSTGELFFGEGSRLTVL.

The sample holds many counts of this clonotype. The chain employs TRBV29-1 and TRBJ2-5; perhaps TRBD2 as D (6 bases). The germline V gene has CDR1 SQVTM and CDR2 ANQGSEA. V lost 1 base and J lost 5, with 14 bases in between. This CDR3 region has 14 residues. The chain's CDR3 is CSVEGQGGIETQYF. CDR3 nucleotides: TGCAGCGTTGAAGGACAAGGAGGGATCGAGACCCAGTACTTC.